The 11 T cell receptor beta chains below come from one sample, sequenced in a study of cytomegalovirus exposure and HLA in healthy donors. PCR primers comprised 60 Vbeta and 13 Jbeta primers. Profiling relied on immunoSEQ multiplex PCR, and the TCRdb table lists in-frame clones only, not all of them. The table records some 190,000 clones, 70% to 80% of them present only once. What was sequenced was PBMCs. Source of these receptors: a young woman in good health and CMV-seropositive.

The chain employs TRBV5-5 and TRBJ1-4, with D perhaps TRBD1 (5 bases). CDR1 is SGHKS, CDR2 YYEKEE, per germline (reference sequence). Trimming stripped 4 bases from V and 3 bases from J, with 13 bases between. This CDR3 has 15 residues. The CDR3: CASSGRDGANEKLFF. The CDR3 bases are TGTGCCAGCAGCGGGAGGGACGGAGCTAATGAAAAACTGTTTTTT.

This rearrangement joins TRBV2 to TRBJ1-2; tentatively, D is TRBD1 (5 bases). From germline, CDR1 is SNHLY and CDR2 FYNNEI. Trimming pared 6 bases from V and 9 bases from J, leaving 11 bases between. This CDR3 region has 11 residues. In DNA, the CDR3 is TGTGCCAGCAGGAGCGGGACGCGCTACACCTTC. Translating it yields CASRSGTRYTF.

About this clone: Relative to the germline gene, one junction end is altered; a read error may explain this. The chain links TRBV5-1 to TRBJ1-4, with 10 bases that match TRBD1. This CDR3 spans 15 amino acids. Germline CDR1 is SGHRS and CDR2 is YFSETQ. In DNA, the CDR3 is TGCGCCAGCAGTCTAGAAGGGACAGGGGATGAAAAACTGCTTTTT. Protein: CASSLEGTGDEKLLF.

With regard to this clone: One end of the junction fails to match germline, which may point to a read error. This rearrangement joins TRBV9 to TRBJ2-5, with 12 positions matching TRBD2. Germline CDR1 is SGDLS and CDR2 is YYNGEE. This CDR3 is 15 amino acids long. The CDR3 reads CASSVTSGGQEAQYF. The CDR3 nucleotides read TGTGCCAGCAGCGTAACTAGCGGGGGGCAAGAGGCCCAGTACTTC.

This clone was recorded at least ten times. This chain uses TRBV6-1 with TRBJ2-1; 7 nucleotides agree with TRBD2. Germline trimming cut 5 bases from V and 4 bases from J; bases unmatched to any gene: 8. The germline V gene has CDR1 MNHNS and CDR2 SASEGT. The CDR3 totals 15 residues. The CDR3 nucleotides read TGTGCCAGCAGTAGTGGGGGGGAACCATACAATGAGCAGTTCTTC. Its translation: CASSSGGEPYNEQFF.

The genes are TRBV6-4 and TRBJ2-7; D is possibly TRBD2 (8 bases). The CDR3 runs to 20 residues. The germline V gene has CDR1 MRHNA and CDR2 SNTAGT. Trimming pared 3 bases from V and 3 bases from J, leaving 30 bases between. CDR3 in amino acids: CASSDRQGGAGGASGYEQYF. The CDR3 coding sequence is TGTGCCAGCAGTGATCGACAGGGCGGGGCGGGAGGCGCCTCGGGCTACGAGCAGTACTTC.

The chain recombines TRBV7-2 with TRBJ1-1, with D unclear. V lost 6 bases and J lost 4, with 15 bases in between. The CDR3 extends over 14 amino acids. Germline CDR1 and CDR2: SGHTA and FQGNSA. CDR3 region: CASRRETRGTEAFF. DNA of the CDR3: TGTGCCAGCAGACGAGAAACCCGGGGCACTGAAGCTTTCTTT.

This clone was observed a few times. The chain employs TRBV7-3 and TRBJ2-5; TRBD1 matches at 8 bases. Germline CDR1 reads SGHTA; CDR2 reads FQGTGA. Losses at the gene ends were 3 bases for V and 5 bases for J; bases not matched to a gene: 5. The CDR3 length is 14 residues. The CDR3 DNA reads as TGTGCCAGCAGCTTGGACAGGGCAGGGGAGACCCAGTACTTC. It encodes CASSLDRAGETQYF.

This clone was observed a few times. The chain couples TRBV13 to TRBJ2-1; 13 bases map to TRBD2. Germline-derived CDR1 and CDR2 are PRHDT and FYEKMQ (reference sequence). This CDR3 contains 19 residues. V lost 4 bases and J lost 3; bases outside the gene matches: 12. CDR3 sequence (DNA): TGTGCCAGCAGCTCTCATTTCGAAGGGACTAGCGGGGACTACAATGAGCAGTTCTTC. This encodes CASSSHFEGTSGDYNEQFF.

This chain connects TRBV5-4 to TRBJ2-7; D perhaps matches TRBD2 (5 bases). The CDR3 contains 15 residues. Germline values: CDR1 SGHNT, CDR2 YYREEE (reference sequence). Trimming cost V 5 bases and J 7 bases, with 22 bases left between them. Written as DNA, the CDR3 is TGTGCCAGCAGGGGAGAGGTGGCATCTAACGGGGAGCAGTACTTC. Encoded protein: CASRGEVASNGEQYF. The whole variable domain, filled in from reference TRBV5-4 and TRBJ2-7, reads ETGVTQSPTHLIKTRGQQVTLRCSSQSGHNTVSWYQQALGQGPQFIFQYYREEENGRGNFPPRFSGLQFPNYSSELNVNALELDDSALYLCASRGEVASNGEQYFGPGTRLTVT.

V usage is TRBV5-6 and J usage is TRBJ2-5; possibly TRBD2 for D (5 bases). TRBJ2-7 explains the end of the DNA better; the J call may be wrong. CDR1 and CDR2 (germline): SGHDT, YYEEEE. CDR3 length equals 14 residues. The CDR3 region is CASSLGLGLYEQYF. CDR3 in DNA: TGTGCCAGCAGCTTGGGTCTAGGACTCTACGAGCAGTACTTC.